Sequencing of this T cell receptor beta chain was carried out in a study of blood T cells in healthy people across ages. This clonotype was seen a few times. The antigen is not known. The authors ran a second PCR of 7 to 11 cycles using a sample-barcoded 5' primer and a J-beta primer mix. TCRdb passed the 5' RACE reads through MiXCR, listing each CDR3 protein once. The sample consists of about 1.7 million distinct CDR3 sequences, roughly 30% of them appearing once. From germline, CDR1 is SGHDN and CDR2 FVKESK. The length of the CDR3 is 16 residues. J lost 6 bases, V lost 4 bases, and 13 bases had no gene match. Study-wide results and limits: A roughly linear age-dependent decrease characterized TCR beta diversity per million T cells.

This chain joins TRBV14 and TRBJ2-7; 9 bases are shared with TRBD1. The sequence was collected from a young woman in good health. Sequencing input: blood. CDR3 protein: CASSRSRRDRAGEQYF. CDR3 in DNA: TGTGCCAGCAGCCGCTCCCGGCGGGACAGGGCGGGCGAGCAGTACTTC. Based on the CDR3 plus reference TRBV14 and TRBJ2-7, the full variable domain is EAGVTQFPSHSVIEKGQTVTLRCDPISGHDNLYWYRRVMGKEIKFLLHFVKESKQDESGMPNNRFLAERTGGTYSTLKVQPAELEDSGVYFCASSRSRRDRAGEQYFGPGTRLTVT.